This TCR beta chain comes out of a study of regulatory T cells in long-lasting Graves disease. Study-level information: Disease was considered persistent Graves' disease after over 5 years of antithyroid drugs (with positive TSH receptor antibodies).

The time point was: persistent/refractory GD, antithyroid drugs over 5 years with positive TRAb. From RNA extracted from PBMCs, the TCR library was made. Enrollment of patients was through an endocrinology department in Xi'an, China. Collection of peripheral blood (about 8.1 milliliters) was done using EDTA tubes. Both iRepertoire HTBI primers and Arm-PCR of CDR3 regions were used to build the TCR beta libraries. TCRdb independently ran MiXCR on the multiplex PCR reads; one entry per CDR3 protein. The sample has about 310,000 distinct CDR3 sequences, roughly a fifth seen once; the top ten hold around three fifths. This CDR3 region has 14 residues. The ends were cut back, 4 bases at V and 7 bases at J, with 17 bases in the middle. Germline CDR1 reads SGHTA; CDR2 reads FQGNSA.

Material: peripheral blood mononuclear cells (PBMCs), obtained when the disease was refractory, from a patient treated with antithyroid drugs. The chain couples TRBV7-2 to TRBJ2-7; D is tentatively TRBD1 or TRBD2 (7 bases each). This clonotype was sampled from a female donor with Graves disease. The CDR3 region is CASSSQGGVGEQYF. The CDR3 nucleotides are TGTGCCAGCAGCTCCCAGGGGGGGGTGGGGGAGCAGTACTTC.